The next 9 T cell receptor beta chains were all read from a single sample in a study of OX40 agonist ivuxolimab in advanced cancers. Produced via immunoSEQ multiplex PCR; TCRdb's table is partial and in-frame only. Of 60,000 to 85,000 clones in the sample, 94% were seen once. Sequencing used CD4+ or CD8+ T cells sorted from blood, obtained in a trial of the OX40 agonist ivuxolimab. These receptors originate from an adult with an advanced solid tumor such as melanoma, head and neck, liver or kidney cancer.

This clone was seen a few times. This chain links TRBV5-4 with TRBJ1-2; no firm D call. V lost 4 bases, J lost 8 bases, and 12 bases lay in between. Germline CDR1 is SGHNT and CDR2 is YYREEE (reference sequence). The CDR3 loop spans 12 amino acids. Written as DNA, the CDR3 is TGTGCCAGCAGCCCGGTGGGCTGGGGCTACACCTTC. It yields the protein CASSPVGWGYTF.

The rearrangement uses TRBV11-2 and TRBJ2-7, with 7 bases that match TRBD2. Germline CDR1 and CDR2: SGHAT and FQNNGV. This CDR3 comprises 16 residues. The V segment lost 4 bases and the J segment 3 bases; nucleotides outside the gene matches: 12. Here the CDR3 reads CASSSRGGVDSYEQYF. The CDR3 bases are TGTGCCAGCAGCTCGAGGGGAGGGGTGGATAGCTACGAGCAGTACTTC.

This chain uses TRBV7-6 with TRBJ2-1, with a weak D call TRBD1 (6 bases). CDR1 is SGHVS, CDR2 FNYEAQ, per germline. This CDR3 spans 14 amino acids. V was clipped by 5 bases and J by 2 bases, with 10 bases between them. The CDR3 DNA is TGTGCCAGCAGCCCACGACAGGCCTACAATGAGCAGTTCTTC. This translates into CASSPRQAYNEQFF.

The V and J genes are TRBV7-9 and TRBJ2-7; D uncertain. Germline CDR1 and CDR2: SEHNR and FQNEAQ (reference sequence). Trimming cost V 1 base and J 5 bases, with 15 bases left between them. The CDR3 has 15 amino acids. In nucleotides, the CDR3 is TGTGCCAGCAGCTTAGTTGGGCTCAGTAGCCACGAGCAGTACTTC. This codes for CASSLVGLSSHEQYF.

Turning to this clone: Its ends do not fully match the called genes, so a read error is possible. The chain combines TRBV2 with TRBJ1-6; D is unresolved. The germline gives CDR1 SNHLY, CDR2 FYNNEI. This CDR3 is built from 17 residues. The CDR3: CASSEGRVSSYNSPLHF. The CDR3 DNA sequence: TGTGCCAGCAGCGAAGGGAGGGTAAGCTCCTATAATTCACCCCTCCACTTT.

The chain links TRBV27 to TRBJ1-6; D ambiguous. Trimming removed 5 bases at V and 9 bases at J, with 17 bases between. The CDR3 has 15 amino acids. Germline assignment: CDR1 MNHEY and CDR2 SMNVEV (reference sequence). As DNA, the CDR3 is TGTGCCAGCAGTCCTTTTATCGGGGAAGGTTCACCCCTCCACTTT. Translated, it gives CASSPFIGEGSPLHF.

The gene calls are TRBV29-1 and TRBJ1-1; possibly TRBD1 for D (5 bases). Deletions cut 1 base from V and 4 bases from J, with 13 bases between. This CDR3 region has 14 residues. Germline values: CDR1 SQVTM, CDR2 ANQGSEA. DNA for the CDR3: TGCAGCGTTGAAGGCGTTCGGGGGGGCACTGAAGCTTTCTTT. It yields the protein CSVEGVRGGTEAFF.

This rearrangement joins TRBV11-2 to TRBJ2-7; TRBD2 aligns across 8 bases. The CDR3 totals 15 residues. V was clipped by 4 bases and J by 1 base; unmatched bases: 6. The germline CDR1 and CDR2 sequences are SGHAT and FQNNGV. CDR3 DNA sequence: TGTGCCAGCAGCTCCGAGCGGGAGCCTTCCTACGAGCAGTACTTC. Residues: CASSSEREPSYEQYF.

This chain joins TRBV7-3 and TRBJ2-1, with TRBD1 matching over 9 bases. This CDR3 has 15 amino acids. V shed 5 bases, J shed 8 bases, and the junction held 10 bases outside the gene matches. Germline CDR1 is SGHTA and CDR2 is FQGTGA. CDR3 sequence reads: CASSRSGDRVHEQFF. DNA for the CDR3: TGTGCCAGCAGCCGCAGCGGGGACAGGGTCCATGAGCAGTTCTTC.